This entry describes one T cell receptor (beta chain). The specificity of this receptor is unknown. No base-level quality is on record; no much larger clone is a single base apart. These data belong to a study of sequential checkpoint blockade in melanoma (dated by TCRdb to the late 2010s). About the investigation overall: Patients were randomized 1:1 to first-line nivolumab followed by ipilimumab (arm A) or ipilimumab followed by nivolumab (arm B). Both trial sequences were followed by maintenance nivolumab.

TCRbeta CDR3 regions were immunosequenced from genomic DNA with the immunoSEQ Assay. Before high-throughput sequencing, the genomic DNA was amplified using bias-controlled multiplex PCR. The paper's data handling went like this. To quantify the absolute abundance of each unique TCRbeta CDR3 region, the sequences were collapsed and filtered. Clonality, defined as 1 minus Pielou's evenness, was calculated using only productive rearrangements. A previously published method was used to identify clones with significantly greater frequencies in on-treatment samples than in baseline samples. TCRdb holds this immuneACCESS table with in-frame rearrangements only. Some clones are missing; in checked studies, unresolved V genes explain under half, and the rest has no known cause. V and J calls and clone size are given by that table; D and trimming were obtained from the DNA. Counted in this sample were over 8,000 clones; approximately 67% of them appeared once. About 50% of the sample rests with the top ten.

The paper as a whole reports these results and caveats: Larger, independent patient cohorts are needed to validate the response-prediction model that combines TCR metrics and mutation burden.

In the paper's terms, the treatment or condition label means: randomized to nivolumab then ipilimumab (arm A) or the reverse (arm B). Prior DNA-damaging chemotherapy had not been received by any trial patient. On a FACS Aria II flow cytometer, live CD3+CD8+ cells that were negative for CD19 and CD56 were sorted from thawed PBMCs. Samples came from patients with melanoma in CheckMate 064, a randomized, open-label phase II trial of sequential checkpoint blockade. Peripheral blood mononuclear cells were obtained through leukapheresis, purified using Ficoll-Paque, and frozen in human serum containing approximately 10% DMSO. Immediately after sorting, the purity of sorted blood CD3+CD8+ cells was verified to be >95%, after which DNA was extracted. The specimen was CD8+ T cells sorted from blood (inferred from file names), collected from a patient given nivolumab and ipilimumab in sequence. The sequence was collected from a human patient with melanoma. Some clones in this sample may be carry-over from other donors' samples.

The DNA sequence is given as TGTGCCAGCACCCTCGGGTACGAGCAGTACTTC. Translated, this is CASTLGYEQYF. The chain is encoded by TRBV28 joined to TRBJ2-7; the D segment cannot be called with confidence. The CDR3 starts with the cysteine, ends with the phenylalanine, and has 11 residues. Of the read, only the CDR3 DNA is kept; its 33 bases are in frame from base 1. Based on the germline V gene, the CDR1 and CDR2 sequences are MDHEN and SYDVKM. V lost 7 bases and J lost 4 bases; the stretch between them is 8 bases long.